Presented here are 9 T cell receptor beta chains from one specimen sequenced in a study of tumor-infiltrating lymphocytes in localized non-small cell lung cancer. The protocol was immunoSEQ multiplex PCR, while the TCRdb copy is restricted to in-frame clones and leaves out a portion. The sample holds roughly 2,800 clones, about three quarters seen once. Sequenced material: uninvolved lung tissue not adjacent to the tumor. The receptors derive from a human donor with non-small cell lung cancer.

This clone was found a few times. J is TRBJ2-5 and V is TRBV6-6; 10 nucleotides line up with TRBD2. Trimming cost V 2 bases and J 3 bases; bases outside gene matches: 6. This CDR3 region has 16 residues. From germline, CDR1 is MNHNY and CDR2 SVGAGI (reference sequence). The CDR3 here is CASSYMGSGGEETQYF. The CDR3 DNA reads TGTGCCAGCAGTTACATGGGAAGCGGGGGGGAAGAGACCCAGTACTTC.

This clone was observed a single time. This chain connects TRBV16 to TRBJ1-4; a possible D gene is TRBD1 (5 bases). V was shortened by 4 bases and J by 0 bases, with 18 bases between the two germline ends. CDR1 KGHSY and CDR2 FQNENV come from the germline V gene. This CDR3 is 18 amino acids long. CDR3 residues: CASSLGQDNYATNEKLFF. The DNA of the CDR3 is TGTGCCAGCAGCCTAGGACAAGATAATTATGCAACTAATGAAAAACTGTTTTTT.

This rearrangement joins TRBV19 to TRBJ1-3, with 9 bases matching TRBD1. The CDR3 spans 15 residues. The germline CDR1 and CDR2 sequences are LNHDA and SQIVND (reference sequence). The ends lost 8 bases at V and 1 base at J; junction bases unmatched: 6. The CDR3 DNA is TGTGCCAGTTCTACAGGGGGCTGGTCTGGAAACACCATATATTTT. This gives the protein CASSTGGWSGNTIYF.

The rearrangement links TRBV9 to TRBJ2-1, with no clear D. Germline-derived CDR1 and CDR2 are SGDLS and YYNGEE. Trimming took off 3 bases at V and 9 bases at J, with 16 bases between the two ends. The CDR3 length is 14 residues. CDR3 amino acids: CASSGHSSFTEQFF. As DNA, the CDR3 is TGTGCCAGCAGCGGCCACTCCTCCTTCACTGAGCAGTTCTTC.

The chain recombines TRBV10-3 with TRBJ2-7; D not resolved. This CDR3 spans 14 amino acids. V was trimmed by 4 bases and J by 3 bases, leaving 13 bases between them. The V gene's germline CDR1 is ENHRY and CDR2 SYGVKD. Here the CDR3 reads CAISVAGGDYEQYV. In DNA, the CDR3 is TGTGCCATCAGTGTGGCAGGTGGGGACTACGAGCAGTACGTC.

The V gene is TRBV11-1, the J gene TRBJ2-5, with 9 positions matching TRBD2. The germline gives CDR1 SGHAT, CDR2 FQDESV (reference sequence). J gave up 3 bases and V 1 base, and 0 bases lay outside the gene matches. This CDR3 spans 14 amino acids. The CDR3 region is CASSLGLAEETQYF. In DNA, the CDR3 is TGTGCCAGCAGCTTAGGACTAGCGGAAGAGACCCAGTACTTC.

V is TRBV27 and J is TRBJ1-1; TRBD1 agrees at 9 bases. Germline V gene data show CDR1 as MNHEY and CDR2 as SMNVEV (reference sequence). The CDR3 extends over 15 amino acids. The junction had 6 bases not matched to a gene; V was cut back by 2 bases and J by 5 bases. The CDR3 sequence is CASSLKGTGSTEAFF. In DNA, the CDR3 is TGTGCCAGCAGTTTAAAAGGGACAGGGTCTACTGAAGCTTTCTTT.

V and J are TRBV11-2 and TRBJ1-6, with TRBD1 identical over 10 bases. The length of the CDR3 is 17 residues. V trimming: 2 bases; J trimming: 6 bases; junction bases outside the gene matches: 7. CDR1 and CDR2 from the germline V gene are SGHAT and FQNNGV. The CDR3: CASSLTKTGGFNSPLHF. The CDR3 DNA sequence: TGTGCCAGCAGCTTAACAAAGACAGGGGGCTTTAATTCACCCCTCCACTTT.

The V and J genes are TRBV5-1 and TRBJ2-1; no clear D gene. Germline assignment: CDR1 SGHRS and CDR2 YFSETQ. The CDR3 is 14 residues long. Deletions cut 0 bases from V and 4 bases from J, with 8 bases between. The CDR3: CASSLVLLYNEQFF. CDR3 nucleotide sequence: TGCGCCAGCAGCTTGGTACTACTTTACAATGAGCAGTTCTTC.